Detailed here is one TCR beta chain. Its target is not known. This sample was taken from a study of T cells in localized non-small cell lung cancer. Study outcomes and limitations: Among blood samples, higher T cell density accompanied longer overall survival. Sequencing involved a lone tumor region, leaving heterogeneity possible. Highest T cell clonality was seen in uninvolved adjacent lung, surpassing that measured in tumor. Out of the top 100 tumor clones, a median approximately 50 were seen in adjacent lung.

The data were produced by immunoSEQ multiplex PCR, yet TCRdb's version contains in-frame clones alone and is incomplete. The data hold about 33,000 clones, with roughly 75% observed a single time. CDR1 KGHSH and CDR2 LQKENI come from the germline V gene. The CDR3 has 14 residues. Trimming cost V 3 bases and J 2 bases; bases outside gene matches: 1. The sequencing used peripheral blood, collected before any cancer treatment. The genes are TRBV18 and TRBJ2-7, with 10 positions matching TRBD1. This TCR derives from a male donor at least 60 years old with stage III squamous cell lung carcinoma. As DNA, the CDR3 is TGTGCCAGCTCACCCGGGACAGGGGCCTACGAGCAGTACTTC. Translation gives CASSPGTGAYEQYF.